This TCR beta chain was recorded in a study of read filtering for tumor transcriptome and immune sequencing. Regarding this clonotype: A read error is likely here: a far larger clone is one base away.

The germline CDR1 and CDR2 sequences are SQVTM and ANQGSEA. CDR3 length equals 15 residues. Molecular barcoded adaptors covering alpha/delta and beta/gamma chains were used on 400 ng RNA. TCRdb called the reads again in MiXCR, with one record for every CDR3 protein. The sample comprises 130,000 or so distinct CDR3 sequences, approximately 13% of which are singletons, and 6.5% to 9% rests with the top ten. Sequenced material: a population of CD138-negative cells sorted from bone marrow. The J gene is TRBJ1-4, the V gene TRBV29-1; D gene ambiguous. This clonotype was sampled from a donor aged 40 or older with multiple myeloma. The CDR3: CSTPTSGRYGDTRYF. CDR3 DNA sequence: TGCAGCACCCCGACTAGCGGGAGGTACGGGGATACGCGGTATTTT.